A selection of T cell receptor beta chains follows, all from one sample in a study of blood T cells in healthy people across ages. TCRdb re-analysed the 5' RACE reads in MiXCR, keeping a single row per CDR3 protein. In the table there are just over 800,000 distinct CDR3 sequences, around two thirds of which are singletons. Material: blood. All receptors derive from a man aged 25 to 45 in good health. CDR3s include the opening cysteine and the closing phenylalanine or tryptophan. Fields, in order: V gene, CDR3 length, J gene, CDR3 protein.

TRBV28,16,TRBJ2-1,CASSGTSGGSYNEQFF
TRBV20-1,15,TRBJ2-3,CSAGSPVFSTDTQYF
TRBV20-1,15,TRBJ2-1,CSASLQGAGYNEQFF
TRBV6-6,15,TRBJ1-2,CANSSRQGDFNGYTF
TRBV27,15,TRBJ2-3,CASSLSGLETDTQYF
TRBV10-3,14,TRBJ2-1,CATGATDQHAEQFF
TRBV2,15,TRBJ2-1,CAGSSGQGASNEQFF
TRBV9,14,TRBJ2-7,CASSEGAGPYEQYF
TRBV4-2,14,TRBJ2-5,CASSQPGEQETQYF
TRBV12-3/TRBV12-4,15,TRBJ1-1,CATTKQLTGRAEAFF
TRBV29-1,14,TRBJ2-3,CSPTGGGYGDTQYF
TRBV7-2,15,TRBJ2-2,CASSSYRARTGELFF
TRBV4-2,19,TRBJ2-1,CASSQALGGSGGVYNEQFF
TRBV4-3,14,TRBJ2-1,CASSQDQGFSEQFF
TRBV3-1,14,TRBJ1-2,CASSLGEPNYGYTF
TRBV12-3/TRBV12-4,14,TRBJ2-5,CASRRDYHEETQYF
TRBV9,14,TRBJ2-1,CASSPPHGNNEQFF
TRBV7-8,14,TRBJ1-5,CASSPRGGNQPQHF